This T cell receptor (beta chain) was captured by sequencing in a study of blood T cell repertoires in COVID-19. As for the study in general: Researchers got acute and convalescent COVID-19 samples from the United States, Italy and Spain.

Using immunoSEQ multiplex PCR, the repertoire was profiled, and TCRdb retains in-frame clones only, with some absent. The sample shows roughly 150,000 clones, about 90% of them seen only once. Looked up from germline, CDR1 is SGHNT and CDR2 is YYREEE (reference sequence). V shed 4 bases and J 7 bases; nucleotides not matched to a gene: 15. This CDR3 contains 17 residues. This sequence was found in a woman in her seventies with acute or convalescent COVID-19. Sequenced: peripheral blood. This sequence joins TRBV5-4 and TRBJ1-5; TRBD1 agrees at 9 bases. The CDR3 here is CASSQTTGTGTGQPQHF. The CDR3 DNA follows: TGTGCCAGCAGCCAGACCACCGGGACAGGGACCGGACAGCCCCAGCATTTT.